These T cell receptor beta chains were read from a single sample in a study of T cell responses to AZD1222 COVID-19 vaccine. The assay was immunoSEQ multiplex PCR, and TCRdb's table has in-frame clones only and misses some. The profile shows about 120,000 clones, about nine tenths of them singletons. Sequences were derived from peripheral blood, sampled 28 days after the second dose of the MenACWY control vaccine. The receptor source for this set is an adult who received the MenACWY meningococcal vaccine as a control. Both conserved end residues are part of each CDR3. A D gene is named only where the DNA matches it firmly. Clone size, where shown, is once, few, many, or a class for clones that have expanded.

clone size	D gene	V gene	J gene	CDR3 DNA	CDR3 protein
-	TRBD1	TRBV6-5	TRBJ1-2	TGTGCCAGCAGTCGAACAGGGGATTATGGCTACACCTTC	CASSRTGDYGYTF
-	-	TRBV14	TRBJ1-5	TGTGCCAGCAGCCAAGATACCGTCGAACATAACAGGTCTTATAGCAATCAGCCCCAGCATTTT	CASSQDTVEHNRSYSNQPQHF
once	-	TRBV7-8	TRBJ1-6	TGTGCCAGCAGCTTATTGACAGGCCCTAATTCACCCCTCCACTTT	CASSLLTGPNSPLHF
-	TRBD2	TRBV19	TRBJ2-1	TGTGCCAGTAGTATAGCTTATGCGGGAGAAGGATACAATGAGCAGTTCTTC	CASSIAYAGEGYNEQFF
-	TRBD2	TRBV13	TRBJ2-2	TGTGCCAGCAGTACTAGCGGGGCCGGGGAGCTGTTTTTT	CASSTSGAGELFF
-	-	TRBV3-1/TRBV3-2	TRBJ2-1	TGTGCCAGCAGCCAAGTGGAAGCGGTTCTCTACAATGAGCAGTTCTTC	CASSQVEAVLYNEQFF
-	-	TRBV18	TRBJ1-1	TGTGCCAGCTCATACGGATGGGAGATGAACACTGAAGCTTTCTTT	CASSYGWEMNTEAFF
-	-	TRBV28	TRBJ2-7	TGTGCCAGCAGTGGTCCGGGCAGGTCCGAGCAGTACTTC	CASSGPGRSEQYF
-	TRBD2	TRBV5-4	TRBJ2-3	TGTGCCAGCAGCTCCGCGGGACTAGCGGGAACCGGGGATACGCAGTATTTT	CASSSAGLAGTGDTQYF
-	-	TRBV19	TRBJ2-5	TGTGCCAGTAGTATAGGGCAGTATCTTACAGAGACCCAGTACTTC	CASSIGQYLTETQYF
-	-	TRBV10-2	TRBJ1-3	TGCGCCAGCAGTGAAAGGGGATCTGGAAACACCATATATTTT	CASSERGSGNTIYF
-	TRBD2	TRBV29-1	TRBJ2-7	TGCAGCGCCGCGGGAGGAAGCTCCTACGAGCAGTACTTC	CSAAGGSSYEQYF
-	-	TRBV30	TRBJ2-3	TGTGCCTGGGGCCCAGGGCAGGGAGCTTATACGCAGTATTTT	CAWGPGQGAYTQYF
-	-	TRBV7-9	TRBJ2-3	TGTGCCAGCAGCTTAGGGGCTAGCACAGATACGCAGTATTTT	CASSLGASTDTQYF
-	-	TRBV19	TRBJ1-5	TGTGCCAGTAGTTTCGAGGGGGGGGGTCAGCCCCAGCATTTT	CASSFEGGGQPQHF
-	TRBD1	TRBV12-3/TRBV12-4	TRBJ1-1	TGTGCCAGCAGACGGACAGGAGACACTGAAGCTTTCTTT	CASRRTGDTEAFF
-	-	TRBV7-9	TRBJ2-1	TGTGCCAGCCAGATAGGGAGTAGTGGGGCCTACAATGAGCAGTTCTTC	CASQIGSSGAYNEQFF
-	TRBD1	TRBV5-6	TRBJ2-5	TGTGCCAGCAGCTCAAGGGACAGTCACCAAGAGACCCAGTACTTC	CASSSRDSHQETQYF
-	-	TRBV4-3	TRBJ2-5	TGCGCCAGCAGCCAAGACCGGGACGAGACCCAGTACTTC	CASSQDRDETQYF
-	-	TRBV20-1	TRBJ1-4	TGCAGTGCTGGTTCCAATGAAAAACTGTTTTTT	CSAGSNEKLFF
-	-	TRBV12-5	TRBJ2-5	TGTGCTAGTGCCCGTGGCAGGGGTGAGACCCAGTACTTC	CASARGRGETQYF
-	-	TRBV5-8	TRBJ1-6	TGTGCCAGCAGCTTGTCGCCGTCACCCCTCCACTTT	CASSLSPSPLHF
-	TRBD1	TRBV12-5	TRBJ1-1	TGTGCTAGTGGCCATGACAGGGGACCTGAAGCTTTCTTT	CASGHDRGPEAFF
-	TRBD1	TRBV6-1	TRBJ1-5	TGTGCCAGCAGTGTTGTAGTTGGCAGGGGGCCATATCAGCCCCAGCATTTT	CASSVVVGRGPYQPQHF
-	-	TRBV21-1	TRBJ1-2	TGTGCCAGCAGCAAAACCCCCATATTATGCCTATCTGAGGGCTACACCTTC	CASSKTPILCLSEGYTF
-	-	TRBV7-9	TRBJ1-3	TGTGCCAGCAGCTTAGCGGGAGCCTCTGGAAACACCATATATTTT	CASSLAGASGNTIYF
few	-	TRBV5-1	TRBJ1-1	TGCGCCAGCAGCTTGGAGGCTCAGAACACTGAAGCTTTCTTT	CASSLEAQNTEAFF
-	-	TRBV11-2	TRBJ1-6	TGTGCCAGCAGCTGGACCGGGAGCTCCTATAATTCACCCCTCCACTTT	CASSWTGSSYNSPLHF
-	-	TRBV11-3	TRBJ2-1	TGTGCCAGCAGCGGGGCGGGCTCCTACAATGAGCAGTTCTTC	CASSGAGSYNEQFF